The source of this T cell receptor (beta chain) is a study of technical replicates of blood from a few donors. TCRdb keeps only in-frame clones here, not all; method: immunoSEQ multiplex PCR. The profile shows approximately 97,000 clones, roughly 95% of them singletons. This TCR came from a human donor in good health. The sequenced material came from T cells isolated from PBMCs.

The CDR3 DNA follows: TGTGCCAGCAGTTTGGGGAGAGGCACAGATACGCAGTATTTT. This translates into CASSLGRGTDTQYF. The chain has TRBV27 and TRBJ2-3; tentative D call: TRBD2 (5 bases). The germline gives CDR1 MNHEY, CDR2 SMNVEV (reference sequence). Trimming shortened V by 3 bases and J by 1 base, and 8 bases separated the two germline ends. This CDR3 spans 14 amino acids.